Below, 24 T cell receptor beta chains from the same sample are listed, as sequenced in a study of shared clonotypes between healthy human individuals. This table comes from immunoSEQ multiplex PCR, and its TCRdb copy is limited to in-frame clones, with some not included. In the table there are approximately 2.5 million clones, approximately 92% of which are singletons. The sequenced sample was naive CD4+ T cells sorted from blood. Indicated subset: CD45RA+ positively selected. The source is a man younger than 30 in good health.

The chain employs TRBV10-2 and TRBJ1-4; D not resolved. With 8 bases removed from V and 0 bases from J, the gap between germline ends came to 7 bases. The CDR3 loop spans 13 amino acids. Germline V gene data show CDR1 as WSHSY and CDR2 as SAAADI. The CDR3 nucleotides are TGCGCCAGCGGGCAGTCAACTAATGAAAAACTGTTTTTT. Its translation is CASGQSTNEKLFF.

The V call is TRBV10-2, the J call TRBJ2-7; 7 bases match TRBD1. The V and J ends lost 3 bases and 2 bases, in that order; junction bases with no gene match: 10. Germline V gene sequence: CDR1 WSHSY, CDR2 SAAADI. This CDR3 has 16 amino acids. The CDR3 nucleotides are TGCGCCAGCAGTGAATCCGGGACAGCGTCGGCCTACGAGCAGTACTTC. Protein product: CASSESGTASAYEQYF.

This clone showed up just once. This same CDR3 is encoded by further DNA sequences in the sample. CDR3 in amino acids: CASSLGLASTDTQYF. The CDR3 nucleotides read TGTGCCAGCAGCCTGGGACTAGCGAGCACAGATACGCAGTATTTT. J is TRBJ2-3 and V is TRBV7-2, with TRBD2 matching over 10 bases. Germline CDR1 reads SGHTA; CDR2 reads FQGNSA. This CDR3 spans 15 amino acids. The V segment lost 5 bases and the J segment 0 bases; nucleotides outside the gene matches: 2.

This chain connects TRBV28 to TRBJ2-7; D uncertain. The CDR3 is 10 residues long. V shed 4 bases and J shed 9 bases, with 7 bases lying between them. Germline values: CDR1 MDHEN, CDR2 SYDVKM. The chain's CDR3 is CASSSRRQYF. The CDR3 region has the DNA TGTGCCAGCAGTTCCAGGAGGCAGTACTTC.

V usage is TRBV6-6 and J usage is TRBJ1-4, with 7 bases fitting TRBD1. The trim removed 5 bases at V and 7 bases at J, leaving 1 base unmatched. The CDR3 covers 12 residues. From germline, CDR1 is MNHNY and CDR2 SVGAGI (reference sequence). This chain's CDR3 is CASSTGAEKLFF. CDR3 in DNA: TGTGCCAGCAGTACAGGGGCTGAAAAACTGTTTTTT.

The V and J genes are TRBV6-5 and TRBJ1-2; the D is unclear. The CDR3 contains 13 residues. Trimming left V 0 bases short and J 7 bases short, with 9 bases between. Germline lookup yields CDR1 MNHEY and CDR2 SVGAGI. This CDR3 reads CASSYSFDGGYTF. CDR3 bases: TGTGCCAGCAGTTACTCTTTCGATGGTGGCTACACCTTC.

The V gene is TRBV29-1, the J gene TRBJ2-7, with TRBD2 identical over 9 bases. CDR1 SQVTM and CDR2 ANQGSEA come from the germline V gene. The trim removed 7 bases at V and 3 bases at J, leaving 10 bases unmatched. The CDR3 totals 14 residues. Written as DNA, the CDR3 is TGCAGCGCTGCGGGCCTAGCGGGGAGCTACGAGCAGTACTTC. It encodes CSAAGLAGSYEQYF.

The chain recombines TRBV6-4 with TRBJ1-2; a weak D match, TRBD1 (6 bases). Germline CDR1 is MRHNA and CDR2 is SNTAGT. Trimming took 10 bases from V and 0 from J, leaving 15 bases between them. The CDR3 consists of 14 residues. The CDR3, as DNA: TGTGCCATCCAATGGAGGGGGGCTAACTATGGCTACACCTTC. Translation: CAIQWRGANYGYTF.

This sequence joins TRBV28 and TRBJ2-7; no clear D. This CDR3 has 12 amino acids. CDR1 MDHEN and CDR2 SYDVKM come from the germline V gene. Trimming stripped 3 bases from V and 3 bases from J, with 6 bases between. The CDR3 DNA reads as TGTGCCAGCAGTTTTAACGACTACGAGCAGTACTTC. Its protein is CASSFNDYEQYF.

This sequence joins TRBV6-5 and TRBJ2-3, with D uncertain. V dropped 6 bases and J dropped 4 bases, with 8 bases sitting between them. Per germline, CDR1 MNHEY and CDR2 SVGAGI. CDR3 length equals 12 residues. The DNA of the CDR3 is TGTGCCAGCAGAGCGACTTCAGATACGCAGTATTTT. It yields the protein CASRATSDTQYF.

The sample holds one count of this clone. The chain's CDR3 is CASSPGTGAVLRNTEAFF. DNA of the CDR3: TGTGCCAGCAGCCCCGGGACGGGGGCGGTCCTCCGGAACACTGAAGCTTTCTTT. The chain uses TRBV28 and TRBJ1-1, with D tentatively TRBD1 (6 bases). V was cut by 6 bases and J by 1 base, with 24 bases left in between. The CDR3 is 18 residues long. Germline V CDR1 and CDR2: MDHEN, SYDVKM. Full variable domain (rest looked up from reference TRBV28 and TRBJ1-1): DVKVTQSSRYLVKRTGEKVFLECVQDMDHENMFWYRQDPGLGLRLIYFSYDVKMKEKGDIPEGYSVSREKKERFSLILESASTNQTSMYLCASSPGTGAVLRNTEAFFGQGTRLTVV.

In the case of this clone: Other DNA sequences in this specimen translate into the identical CDR3. The rearrangement joins TRBV18 to TRBJ2-3, with no clear D. Germline CDR1 reads KGHSH; CDR2 reads LQKENI. Trimming took 0 bases from V and 6 from J, leaving 7 bases between them. This CDR3 is 13 amino acids long. DNA for the CDR3: TGTGCCAGCTCACCACCTGGTGGGGATACGCAGTATTTT. This translates into CASSPPGGDTQYF.

The genes are TRBV7-8 and TRBJ2-3; D may be TRBD1 (7 bases). CDR1 SGHVS and CDR2 FQNEAQ come from the germline V gene. Between the trimmed V and J ends, which lost 4 bases and 1 base, there was a span of 18 bases. This CDR3 is 17 amino acids long. CDR3 residues: CASSWGADRARTDTQYF. CDR3 DNA: TGTGCCAGCAGCTGGGGGGCTGACAGGGCCCGCACAGATACGCAGTATTTT.

CDR3 nucleotides: TGTGCCAGCAGCTCTGGGACAGGGGGCGCGAGCTATGGCTACACCTTC. Residues: CASSSGTGGASYGYTF. The chain recombines TRBV7-2 with TRBJ1-2; 12 nucleotides match TRBD1. Germline CDR1 reads SGHTA; CDR2 reads FQGNSA. This CDR3 is built from 16 residues. Unmatched junction bases numbered 7, after V lost 4 bases and J lost 4 bases.

Comment on this clone: The sample has other DNA sequences that encode this CDR3 too. The V and J genes are TRBV29-1 and TRBJ2-5; D possibly corresponds to TRBD2 (5 bases). The CDR3 covers 10 residues. Germline values: CDR1 SQVTM, CDR2 ANQGSEA. Trimming removed 7 bases from V and 3 bases from J, with 6 bases in between. CDR3 sequence: CSGGEETQYF. DNA of the CDR3: TGCAGCGGGGGAGAAGAGACCCAGTACTTC.

The J gene is TRBJ2-7, the V gene TRBV5-1, with TRBD1 matching over 9 bases. Germline V gene sequence: CDR1 SGHRS, CDR2 YFSETQ. Trimming removed 2 bases from V and 5 bases from J; junction bases left unmatched: 8. This CDR3 comprises 15 residues. The CDR3 loop reads CASSFPGQGPHEQYF. The CDR3 region has the DNA TGCGCCAGCAGCTTCCCGGGACAGGGTCCCCACGAGCAGTACTTC.

As to this clone: Other nucleotide sequences in the sample specify the same CDR3. V is TRBV29-1 and J is TRBJ2-7; 9 positions agree with TRBD1. The junction had 9 bases not matched to a gene; V was cut back by 3 bases and J by 3 bases. Germline V lookup: CDR1 SQVTM, CDR2 ANQGSEA. The CDR3 runs to 15 residues. CDR3 DNA: TGCAGCGTTGAGCTGTGGATGGGACAGGGCTACGAGCAGTACTTC. Translation gives CSVELWMGQGYEQYF.

J is TRBJ2-7 and V is TRBV19; 12 bases align to TRBD2. Trimming cost V 4 bases and J 3 bases; bases outside gene matches: 16. CDR3 size: 19 residues. Germline assignment: CDR1 LNHDA and CDR2 SQIVND (reference sequence). The CDR3 protein is CASSTYGTSGRLSVYEQYF. In DNA, the CDR3 is TGTGCCAGTAGTACCTATGGGACTAGCGGGCGCCTGAGTGTCTACGAGCAGTACTTC.

The gene calls are TRBV27 and TRBJ2-7, with 8 bases lining up with TRBD1. The CDR3 is made up of 14 amino acids. Germline lookup yields CDR1 MNHEY and CDR2 SMNVEV (reference sequence). Trimming cost V 5 bases and J 5 bases; bases outside gene matches: 8. DNA for the CDR3: TGTGCCAGCAGTCCACGGACAGGGTTCCACGAGCAGTACTTC. This gives the protein CASSPRTGFHEQYF.

A note on this clone: This sequence may be a read error, since a much larger clone differs from it by one base. V and J are TRBV5-6 and TRBJ1-6, with D uncertain. CDR1 is SGHDT and CDR2 is YYEEEE in the germline V gene. V lost 2 bases and J lost 7, with 4 bases in between. This CDR3 comprises 12 residues. CDR3 sequence: CASSFGNSPLHF. The CDR3 nucleotides read TGTGCCAGCAGCTTTGGGAATTCACCCCTCCACTTT. Variable domain in full (rest from reference TRBV5-6 and TRBJ1-6): DAGVTQSPTHLIKTRGQQVTLRCSPKSGHDTVSWYQQALGQGPQFIFQYYEEEERQRGNFPDRFSGHQFPNYSSELNVNALLLGDSALYLCASSFGNSPLHFGNGTRLTVT.

The chain couples TRBV11-2 to TRBJ2-2; 10 bases line up with TRBD2. Germline V gene lookup returns CDR1 SGHAT and CDR2 FQNNGV. This CDR3 comprises 16 residues. Trimming took 1 base from V and 6 from J; bases not matched to a gene: 5. The CDR3 is CASSLGLAGEAGELFF. The CDR3 DNA sequence: TGTGCCAGCAGCTTAGGGCTAGCGGGAGAGGCCGGGGAGCTGTTTTTT. Full variable domain (outside the CDR3, taken from reference TRBV11-2 and TRBJ2-2): EAGVAQSPRYKIIEKRQSVAFWCNPISGHATLYWYQQILGQGPKLLIQFQNNGVVDDSQLPKDRFSAERLKGVDSTLKIQPAKLEDSAVYLCASSLGLAGEAGELFFGEGSRLTVL.

This clone showed up just once. The rearrangement uses TRBV5-1 and TRBJ2-1, with D maybe TRBD2 (5 bases). CDR1 is SGHRS and CDR2 is YFSETQ in the germline V gene. Trimming left V 6 bases short and J 9 bases short, with 19 bases between. This CDR3 spans 14 amino acids. The CDR3 nucleotides read TGCGCCAGCACGACTTTTCGAGAGGGCGGTGAGCAGTTCTTC. It yields the protein CASTTFREGGEQFF.

The J gene is TRBJ2-5, the V gene TRBV10-3, with D possibly being TRBD1 or TRBD2 (5 bases each). V shed 10 bases and J shed 5 bases, with 17 bases lying between them. Germline assignment: CDR1 ENHRY and CDR2 SYGVKD. The CDR3 is 13 residues long. CDR3 loop: CASRDVVRETQYF. DNA for the CDR3: TGTGCCAGCCGGGACGTTGTTCGGGAGACCCAGTACTTC.

This sequence joins TRBV28 and TRBJ2-6; the D is unclear. Between the trimmed V and J ends, which lost 5 bases and 4 bases, there was a span of 15 bases. CDR1 is MDHEN and CDR2 is SYDVKM in the germline V gene. CDR3 length: 16 residues. The CDR3 reads CASSGPLGRGANVLTF. CDR3 DNA sequence: TGTGCCAGCAGTGGCCCTTTAGGGCGCGGGGCCAACGTCCTGACTTTC.